Given below is one T cell receptor (beta chain) in context. Antigen specificity is unknown. Via MiXCR, TCRdb re-called the reads, giving one row per CDR3 protein. This table has some 560,000 distinct CDR3 sequences, around 40% appearing once. The data stem from a study of T cell repertoires in cytomegalovirus infection. The V and J ends lost 4 bases and 2 bases, in that order; junction bases with no gene match: 12. The germline V gene encodes CDR1 SGHNT and CDR2 YYREEE (reference sequence). The CDR3 totals 18 residues. The TCR sequence derives from a human donor in good health (CMV status not recorded). Some clones in this sample may be carry-over from other donors' samples. The V and J genes are TRBV5-4 and TRBJ2-3, with 11 bases identical to TRBD2. Source: cultured PBMCs, taken from culture after CMV antigen stimulation. CDR3 DNA sequence: TGTGCCAGCAGCCCGAGAGGGACTAGCGGACAGTACACAGATACGCAGTATTTT. The encoded protein is CASSPRGTSGQYTDTQYF.